This T cell receptor beta chain was profiled in a study of T cell repertoires in cytomegalovirus infection. This CDR3 has 10 amino acids. Trimming took 6 bases from V and 10 from J, leaving 9 bases between them. Germline values: CDR1 SNHLY, CDR2 FYNNEI. MiXCR, run by TCRdb on the reads, gives a single entry per CDR3 protein. This repertoire shows approximately 1,000,000 distinct CDR3 sequences, 25% to 40% found once; its top ten account for about an eighth. Comment on this clonotype: Its antigen is not identified.

The starting material was cultured CD8+ T cells from PBMCs, obtained from culture after CMV antigen stimulation. This TCR came from a human donor in good health (CMV status not recorded). Some clones in this sample may be carry-over from other donors' samples. The chain combines TRBV2 with TRBJ1-2; D not certain. The CDR3 sequence: CASRGMTYTF. The CDR3 DNA sequence: TGTGCCAGCAGGGGAATGACCTACACCTTC. The full variable domain, its missing parts supplied by reference TRBV2 and TRBJ1-2, is EPEVTQTPSHQVTQMGQEVILRCVPISNHLYFYWYRQILGQKVEFLVSFYNNEISEKSEIFDDQFSVERPDGSNFTLKIRSTKLEDSAMYFCASRGMTYTFGSGTRLTVV.